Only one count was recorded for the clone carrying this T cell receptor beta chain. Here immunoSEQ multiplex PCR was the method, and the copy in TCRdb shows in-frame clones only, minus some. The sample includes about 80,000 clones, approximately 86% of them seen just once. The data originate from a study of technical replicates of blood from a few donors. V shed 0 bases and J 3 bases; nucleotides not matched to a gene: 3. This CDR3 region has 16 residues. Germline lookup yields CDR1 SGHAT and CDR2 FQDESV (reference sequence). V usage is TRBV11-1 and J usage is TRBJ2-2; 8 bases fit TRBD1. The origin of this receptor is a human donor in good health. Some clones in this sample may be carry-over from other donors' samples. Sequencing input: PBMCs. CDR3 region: CASSLARGQDTGELFF. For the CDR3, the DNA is TGTGCCAGCAGCTTAGCGAGGGGACAGGACACCGGGGAGCTGTTTTTT.